The clone carrying this T cell receptor (beta chain) was seen only a few times. The antigen is undetermined. Hyperthyroidism was newly diagnosed in patients aged 18 to 65 (duration under 2 months). The CDR3 is 17 amino acids. The germline CDR1 and CDR2 sequences are MNHNS and SASEGT. V was shortened by 2 bases and J by 1 base, with 17 bases between the two germline ends. The data originate from a study of T cells in Graves' hyperthyroidism and ophthalmopathy. Study outcomes and limitations: The model identified upcoming ophthalmopathy a median about six months ahead of onset. Blood also showed most of the thyroid clonotypes that were expanded above 0.001. Through a model of 13 V-J features, ophthalmopathy was separated from stable hyperthyroidism.

Regions amplified from RNA transcripts were the TCR beta CDR3 regions. RT-PCR in the first round (using the HTBI primer set) targeted the TCR CDR3. TCRdb re-analysed the multiplex PCR reads in MiXCR, keeping a single row per CDR3 protein. There are a few hundred thousand distinct CDR3 sequences in the sample; 12% to 15% occur only once, and 4% to 6.5% lies in the top ten. The V and J genes are TRBV6-1 and TRBJ2-5, with D hard to call. This TCR was recovered from a woman in her late teens or twenties with Graves' hyperthyroidism. Specimen: blood. This chain's CDR3 is CASSEMKRWGSQETQYF. For the CDR3, the DNA is TGTGCCAGCAGTGAAATGAAACGGTGGGGAAGCCAAGAGACCCAGTACTTC.